This T cell receptor beta chain was recorded in a study of shared clonotypes between healthy human individuals. CDR1 is SGHKS, CDR2 YYEKEE, per germline (reference sequence). The CDR3 contains 17 residues. V was clipped by 0 bases and J by 0 bases, with 13 bases between them. Details on this clone: Its cognate antigen is unknown.

TCRdb's copy holds only in-frame clones and misses some; the assay was immunoSEQ multiplex PCR. This table has about 600,000 clones, approximately 97% appearing once. General study points: The study's rarefaction showed incomplete sorted-subset sequencing despite large depth. Clonotypes that were shared across a handful of donors made up 4% to 6% of naive CD4 clonotypes.

This receptor was taken from a woman in her twenties or thirties in good health. The chain employs TRBV5-5 and TRBJ1-5, with unresolved D. The sequencing sample was made of naive CD4+ T cells sorted from blood. The subset was: CD45RA+ positively selected. The CDR3 DNA is TGTGCCAGCAGCTTGGGCCGAATTCTATATAGCAATCAGCCCCAGCATTTT. Amino acids: CASSLGRILYSNQPQHF.